The source of this T cell receptor beta chain is a study of OX40 agonist ivuxolimab in advanced cancers. As concerns this clone: At one of its ends the junction is not consistent with the germline gene, which may arise from a read error.

Assay used: immunoSEQ multiplex PCR; TCRdb lists only in-frame clones, some missing. The sample yields around 20,000 clones, approximately 80% seen once. The CDR3 is made up of 13 amino acids. The V gene's germline CDR1 is MNHEY and CDR2 SVGAGI. The sequenced sample was CD4+ or CD8+ T cells sorted from blood, obtained in a trial of the OX40 agonist ivuxolimab. The receptor's source is an adult with an advanced solid tumor such as melanoma, head and neck, liver or kidney cancer. This rearrangement joins TRBV6-5 to TRBJ1-2; 9 nucleotides line up with TRBD1. CDR3: CASSYFRDRAPIF. CDR3 coding DNA: TGTGCCAGCAGTTATTTTCGGGACAGGGCACCCATCTTC.